Listed here are 2 T cell receptor beta chains from one sample, sequenced in a study of T cell responses to AZD1222 COVID-19 vaccine. Clones were sequenced by immunoSEQ multiplex PCR, and TCRdb holds only the in-frame ones, with some missing. This sample carries about 130,000 clones, around 83% of them seen once, and the ten largest clones take roughly 12%. The material was peripheral blood, obtained on day 0 of AZD1222 vaccination. These receptors all come from an adult in good health.

This chain links TRBV10-3 with TRBJ1-5; D perhaps matches TRBD1 (5 bases). With 8 bases removed from V and 0 bases from J, the gap between germline ends came to 26 bases. CDR1 is ENHRY, CDR2 SYGVKD, per germline. This CDR3 contains 19 residues. The CDR3 region has the DNA TGTGCCATCCCCCAAGGAAGGGCACAGGACTGCGCTAGCAATCAGCCCCAGCATTTT. It codes for CAIPQGRAQDCASNQPQHF.

This clone was detected once. The rearrangement uses TRBV27 and TRBJ1-4; a possible D gene is TRBD1 (5 bases). Per germline, CDR1 MNHEY and CDR2 SMNVEV (reference sequence). The CDR3 contains 16 residues. V shed 2 bases and J shed 6 bases, with 16 bases lying between them. The CDR3 sequence: CASSLGYGGGDEKLFF. The DNA for the CDR3 is TGTGCCAGCAGTTTAGGCTACGGCGGGGGGGATGAAAAACTGTTTTTT.